This T cell receptor beta chain appears in the sequencing data of a study of blood T cell repertoires in COVID-19. As for the study in general: COVID-19 samples collected from the United States, Italy and Spain covered acute and convalescent phases.

Source study methods: Estimates of nucleated cell counts were drawn from the amplification of reference gene primers. The data were produced by immunoSEQ multiplex PCR, yet TCRdb's version contains in-frame clones alone and is incomplete. Clone size and the V and J calls come from that table; the DNA yielded D and trimming. Of some 70,000 clones in the sample, about 90% were seen once. CDR1 and CDR2 from the germline V gene are KGHDR and SFDVKD. The CDR3 is made up of 16 amino acids. J lost 2 bases, V lost 4 bases, and 6 bases had no gene match. The chain joins TRBV24-1 to TRBJ2-2, with 7 positions matching TRBD1. Sequencing was carried out using peripheral blood. The source is a human donor in a cohort sampled during active COVID-19. The CDR3 protein is CATSDFDRDNTGELFF. As DNA, the CDR3 is TGTGCCACCAGTGACTTCGACAGGGATAACACCGGGGAGCTGTTTTTT.